The 27 T cell receptor beta chains listed next were all sequenced from one sample in a study of control samples from healthy donors and cancer patients. Clones were sequenced by immunoSEQ multiplex PCR, and TCRdb holds only the in-frame ones, with some missing. This repertoire shows tens of thousands of clones, 85% to 95% found once; its top ten account for roughly 20%. What was sequenced was PBMCs. These receptor sequences come from a woman aged 40 to 50 with head and neck cancer.

This clone was picked up one time. V usage is TRBV5-1 and J usage is TRBJ2-3; 7 bases align to TRBD1. The V gene's germline CDR1 is SGHRS and CDR2 YFSETQ. This CDR3 is built from 17 residues. The junction had 12 bases not matched to a gene; V was cut back by 0 bases and J by 5 bases. CDR3 in DNA: TGCGCCAGCAGCTTGGCCAGAGGGGGCATGATTATAGATACGCAGTATTTT. It is translated as CASSLARGGMIIDTQYF.

Only one count was recorded for this clone. The genes are TRBV19 and TRBJ1-5; TRBD1 matches at 8 bases. V shed 4 bases and J 0 bases; nucleotides not matched to a gene: 11. This CDR3 contains 18 residues. CDR1 LNHDA and CDR2 SQIVND come from the germline V gene (reference sequence). The CDR3 region has the DNA TGTGCCAGTAGTACAACAGGGGGAAAAGGGTTTAGCAATCAGCCCCAGCATTTT. Residues: CASSTTGGKGFSNQPQHF.

The V call is TRBV27, the J call TRBJ2-3, with 12 bases lining up with TRBD1. V lost 0 bases, J lost 2 bases, and 3 bases stayed unmatched. The CDR3 loop spans 17 amino acids. Germline CDR1 reads MNHEY; CDR2 reads SMNVEV (reference sequence). The CDR3 region has the DNA TGTGCCAGCAGTTTATCTTGGGGACAGGGGGCCACAGATACGCAGTATTTT. Encoded protein: CASSLSWGQGATDTQYF.

The chain recombines TRBV18 with TRBJ1-5; D ambiguous. Germline V gene sequence: CDR1 KGHSH, CDR2 LQKENI. The CDR3 loop spans 14 amino acids. Deletions cut 0 bases from V and 1 base from J, with 4 bases between. In DNA form, the CDR3 reads TGTGCCAGCTCACCACCGGGGAGCAATCAGCCCCAGCATTTT. Translating gives CASSPPGSNQPQHF.

CDR3 DNA: TGCGCCAGCAGCTTGAAGGGATGGGACACTGAAGCTTTCTTT. It codes for CASSLKGWDTEAFF. The chain carries TRBV5-1 and TRBJ1-1, with D hard to call. The CDR3 runs to 14 residues. Per germline, CDR1 SGHRS and CDR2 YFSETQ. V was clipped by 1 base and J by 3 bases, with 10 bases between them.

The rearrangement uses TRBV19 and TRBJ2-6; D is undetermined. CDR1 is LNHDA and CDR2 is SQIVND in the germline V gene (reference sequence). The length of the CDR3 is 20 residues. Trimming took off 9 bases at V and 0 bases at J, with 27 bases between the two ends. In nucleotides, the CDR3 is TGTGCCAGCAAACCTGGAGCAGATTTCCGATTTAGCTCTGGGGCCAACGTCCTGACTTTC. This translates into CASKPGADFRFSSGANVLTF.

The chain uses TRBV7-9 and TRBJ1-5, with a possible D match to TRBD1 (5 bases). Germline-derived CDR1 and CDR2 are SEHNR and FQNEAQ (reference sequence). The CDR3 has 14 amino acids. The germline V and J ends were trimmed by 1 base and 6 bases, with 10 bases remaining between them. The CDR3 nucleotides are TGTGCCAGCAGCTTAGTGGGGGAACGTCAGCCCCAGCATTTT. Its protein product is CASSLVGERQPQHF.

The J gene is TRBJ1-2, the V gene TRBV7-2; a weak D match, TRBD1 (6 bases). Looked up from germline, CDR1 is SGHTA and CDR2 is FQGNSA. The CDR3 contains 15 residues. Trimming shortened V by 2 bases and J by 4 bases, and 14 bases separated the two germline ends. The CDR3 region is CASSLSVGGGYGYTF. The DNA of the CDR3 is TGTGCCAGCAGCTTATCTGTTGGAGGGGGCTATGGCTACACCTTC.

V usage is TRBV3-1 (or the pseudogene TRBV3-2) and J usage is TRBJ2-5; D might be TRBD1 (5 bases). The CDR3 is 13 amino acids. V was pared by 3 bases and J by 2 bases, with 7 bases between. Germline CDR1 is LGHDT and CDR2 is YNNKEL (reference sequence). The CDR3 is CASSQTDQETQYF. The CDR3, as DNA: TGTGCCAGCAGCCAGACAGATCAAGAGACCCAGTACTTC.

The chain joins TRBV2 to TRBJ1-6; D is possibly TRBD1 (6 bases). Germline V CDR1 and CDR2: SNHLY, FYNNEI. V was cut by 11 bases and J by 0 bases, with 11 bases left in between. There are 14 residues in the CDR3. The CDR3 here is CAVGGSSYNSPLHF. CDR3 nucleotide sequence: TGTGCCGTAGGGGGGAGCTCCTATAATTCACCCCTCCACTTT. Looking up the rest from reference TRBV2 and TRBJ1-6 gives the full variable domain: EPEVTQTPSHQVTQMGQEVILRCVPISNHLYFYWYRQILGQKVEFLVSFYNNEISEKSEIFDDQFSVERPDGSNFTLKIRSTKLEDSAMYFCAVGGSSYNSPLHFGNGTRLTVT.

The V call is TRBV19, the J call TRBJ2-7; the D gene is possibly TRBD2 (6 bases). Germline CDR1 and CDR2: LNHDA and SQIVND (reference sequence). The CDR3 runs to 11 residues. Trimming left V 5 bases short and J 7 bases short, with 9 bases between. The CDR3 spells CASSLGREQYF. DNA of the CDR3: TGTGCCAGTAGTCTGGGGAGGGAGCAGTACTTC.

The CDR3 coding sequence is TGCGCCAGCAGTCAAGGGCCCTCGGTCTACGAGCAGTACTTC. Protein: CASSQGPSVYEQYF. V usage is TRBV23-1 and J usage is TRBJ2-7; D is undetermined. TRBV23-1 belongs to the ORF category, with a function that is uncertain. This CDR3 is built from 14 residues. Deletions cut 2 bases from V and 3 bases from J, with 11 bases between.

Only a few counts were recorded for this clone. The CDR3 region is CASSLDRARGAEAFF. In nucleotides, the CDR3 is TGTGCCAGCAGCTTGGACCGGGCCCGAGGCGCTGAAGCTTTCTTT. The chain employs TRBV5-8 and TRBJ1-1; D remains ambiguous. Germline V gene sequence: CDR1 SGHTS, CDR2 YDEGEE. With 0 bases removed from V and 6 bases from J, the gap between germline ends came to 15 bases. CDR3 size: 15 residues.

The gene calls are TRBV6-5 and TRBJ1-2; no definite D call. V was cut by 8 bases and J by 1 base, with 8 bases left in between. The CDR3 covers 12 residues. Germline V gene lookup returns CDR1 MNHEY and CDR2 SVGAGI. CDR3 in DNA: TGTGCCAGCGAAGACGGTAACTATGGCTACACCTTC. Translation: CASEDGNYGYTF.

V is TRBV5-4 and J is TRBJ1-2; TRBD1 matches 11 bases. Germline CDR1 and CDR2: SGHNT and YYREEE (reference sequence). The CDR3 is made up of 15 amino acids. V shed 5 bases and J 6 bases; nucleotides not matched to a gene: 9. CDR3 DNA: TGTGCCAGCAGACCCGGGACAGGGGGTCGGAATGGCTACACCTTC. Residues: CASRPGTGGRNGYTF.

This chain links TRBV5-6 with TRBJ1-1; 7 nucleotides align to TRBD1. CDR1 and CDR2 from the germline V gene are SGHDT and YYEEEE. V shed 3 bases, J shed 11 bases, and the junction held 7 bases outside the gene matches. This CDR3 region has 12 residues. Here the CDR3 DNA reads TGTGCCAGCAGCTCCGGGACAGCTCAGGCTTTCTTT. Translation: CASSSGTAQAFF.

This clone was recorded only once. This rearrangement joins TRBV9 to TRBJ2-7; 12 bases map to TRBD2. The CDR3 consists of 16 residues. From germline, CDR1 is SGDLS and CDR2 YYNGEE. The V gene end was trimmed by 3 bases and the J gene end by 0 bases; junction bases not matched to a gene: 4. The DNA of the CDR3 is TGTGCCAGCAGCGGCGGACTAGCGGGGTACTCCTACGAGCAGTACTTC. This sequence encodes CASSGGLAGYSYEQYF.

The chain recombines TRBV28 with TRBJ1-1, with a possible D match to TRBD1 (6 bases). CDR3 size: 15 residues. Trimming stripped 7 bases from V and 3 bases from J, with 18 bases between. CDR1 MDHEN and CDR2 SYDVKM come from the germline V gene. CDR3 DNA sequence: TGTGCCAGCACATCTTCGGACAGCTTTTACACTGAAGCTTTCTTT. This encodes CASTSSDSFYTEAFF.

The genes are TRBV5-1 and TRBJ2-7, with D perhaps TRBD2 (6 bases). CDR1 SGHRS and CDR2 YFSETQ come from the germline V gene. V lost 4 bases and J lost 0, with 14 bases in between. This CDR3 contains 15 residues. The CDR3 DNA reads as TGCGCCAGCAGCCCGGGACTCTCAAGCTCCTACGAGCAGTACTTC. Its translation is CASSPGLSSSYEQYF.

The gene calls are TRBV9 and TRBJ2-3; D gene uncertain. Germline V gene lookup returns CDR1 SGDLS and CDR2 YYNGEE. V lost 2 bases, J lost 7 bases, and 8 bases lay in between. This CDR3 spans 12 amino acids. The CDR3 DNA sequence: TGTGCCAGCAGCGTCGGACGAAATACGCAGTATTTT. Translating gives CASSVGRNTQYF.

The chain links TRBV11-2 to TRBJ1-5, with TRBD1 as a possible D gene (6 bases). With 2 bases removed from V and 1 base from J, the gap between germline ends came to 9 bases. From germline, CDR1 is SGHAT and CDR2 FQNNGV. This CDR3 spans 15 amino acids. As DNA, the CDR3 is TGTGCCAGCAGCTTACACGACAGGAGCAATCAGCCCCAGCATTTT. Translated, it gives CASSLHDRSNQPQHF.

The rearrangement links TRBV2 to TRBJ1-6; D possibly corresponds to TRBD1 (5 bases). Trimming took 6 bases from V and 0 from J, leaving 12 bases between them. Looked up from germline, CDR1 is SNHLY and CDR2 is FYNNEI. The CDR3 loop spans 16 amino acids. This CDR3 reads CASSPRAASYNSPLHF. For the CDR3, the DNA is TGTGCCAGCAGCCCCAGGGCGGCCTCCTATAATTCACCCCTCCACTTT. The whole variable domain, remainder taken from reference TRBV2 and TRBJ1-6, is EPEVTQTPSHQVTQMGQEVILRCVPISNHLYFYWYRQILGQKVEFLVSFYNNEISEKSEIFDDQFSVERPDGSNFTLKIRSTKLEDSAMYFCASSPRAASYNSPLHFGNGTRLTVT.

The V call is TRBV9, the J call TRBJ1-2, with D perhaps matching TRBD1 (5 bases). CDR3 length: 13 residues. Germline values: CDR1 SGDLS, CDR2 YYNGEE. Trimming took off 4 bases at V and 10 bases at J, with 17 bases between the two ends. CDR3 amino acids: CASSSGHPDDYTF. DNA of the CDR3: TGTGCCAGCAGCTCGGGGCATCCCGATGACTACACCTTC.

The gene calls are TRBV29-1 and TRBJ2-2; D call uncertain. CDR3 length equals 13 residues. The ends were cut back, 6 bases at V and 0 bases at J, with 8 bases in the middle. Germline-derived CDR1 and CDR2 are SQVTM and ANQGSEA. The CDR3 protein is CSVDPTNTGELFF. The DNA of the CDR3 is TGCAGCGTAGACCCAACGAACACCGGGGAGCTGTTTTTT.

V is TRBV5-1 and J is TRBJ2-1; 11 bases match TRBD2. Germline CDR1 reads SGHRS; CDR2 reads YFSETQ. Trimming cost V 0 bases and J 5 bases; bases outside gene matches: 4. The CDR3 loop spans 16 amino acids. The CDR3 here is CASSLVLAGGNNEQFF. DNA of the CDR3: TGCGCCAGCAGCTTGGTGTTAGCGGGAGGGAACAATGAGCAGTTCTTC.

CDR3 amino acids: CASSQSPGSGGYTF. The CDR3 nucleotides are TGTGCCAGCAGCCAATCACCGGGCTCCGGGGGCTACACCTTC. The chain links TRBV3-1 (or the pseudogene TRBV3-2) to TRBJ1-2; unclear D gene. The ends were cut back, 2 bases at V and 8 bases at J, with 15 bases in the middle. Germline loops: CDR1 LGHDT, CDR2 YNNKEL (reference sequence). The CDR3 length is 14 residues.

The V gene is TRBV4-1, the J gene TRBJ1-4, with unresolved D. Germline V lookup: CDR1 MGHRA, CDR2 YSYEKL. V was pared by 3 bases and J by 5 bases, with 19 bases between. CDR3 length: 17 amino acids. The CDR3 bases are TGCGCCAGCAGCCACCTTTCAGGCGCCGGAAGAAATGAAAAACTGTTTTTT. This gives the protein CASSHLSGAGRNEKLFF.